The 32 T cell receptor beta chains presented below share a single source sample, sequenced in a study of control samples from healthy donors and cancer patients. Clones were read by immunoSEQ multiplex PCR, and TCRdb kept only the in-frame ones, dropping some. The sample records about 50,000 clones, roughly 90% being singletons. Source material: PBMCs. Receptors originate from a man aged 50 to 59 with head and neck cancer.

The chain uses TRBV6-2 or TRBV6-3 and TRBJ2-5; TRBD1 matches at 7 bases. The CDR3 has 13 amino acids. V was clipped by 6 bases and J by 5 bases; unmatched bases: 6. From germline, CDR1 is MNHEY and CDR2 SVGEGT. The CDR3 nucleotides are TGTGCCAGCAGCCGGACAGGCGGCGAGACCCAGTACTTC. Residues: CASSRTGGETQYF.

This rearrangement joins TRBV10-3 to TRBJ1-1, with no clear D. CDR1 and CDR2 (germline): ENHRY, SYGVKD. Trimming shortened V by 6 bases and J by 0 bases, and 14 bases separated the two germline ends. The CDR3 sequence is 15 residues long. The DNA of the CDR3 is TGTGCCATCAGGCGAACACAAGGAGTGAACACTGAAGCTTTCTTT. Translation gives CAIRRTQGVNTEAFF.

The CDR3 nucleotides read TGTGCCAGCAGCCCCTGGGGGACGGACGGCACTGAAGCTTTCTTT. It encodes CASSPWGTDGTEAFF. The chain is built from TRBV7-9 and TRBJ1-1, with a possible D match to TRBD1 (5 bases). Between the trimmed V and J ends, which lost 5 bases and 4 bases, there was a span of 17 bases. Germline loops: CDR1 SEHNR, CDR2 FQNEAQ (reference sequence). The CDR3 runs 15 residues.

The chain links TRBV7-2 to TRBJ2-5, with 12 bases identical to TRBD2. The V segment lost 1 base and the J segment 5 bases; nucleotides outside the gene matches: 14. The germline gives CDR1 SGHTA, CDR2 FQGNSA. This CDR3 spans 19 amino acids. CDR3 amino acids: CASSLGSLAGGLGSETQYF. The CDR3 bases are TGTGCCAGCAGCTTAGGCTCACTAGCGGGAGGTCTTGGTAGTGAGACCCAGTACTTC.

This chain links TRBV19 with TRBJ2-7; a possible D gene is TRBD2 (6 bases). The germline V gene has CDR1 LNHDA and CDR2 SQIVND (reference sequence). The CDR3 totals 16 residues. CDR3 nucleotides: TGTGCTAGCTCGACGGGGGACCGCTACCTTTACTACGAGCAGTACTTC. Protein product: CASSTGDRYLYYEQYF.

This CDR3 reads CASSYLITENTEAFF. CDR3 coding DNA: TGTGCCAGCAGTTACTTAATTACAGAGAACACTGAAGCTTTCTTT. The chain combines TRBV6-2 or TRBV6-3 with TRBJ1-1; the D is unclear. V gave up 1 base and J gave up 1 base, with 10 bases separating them. Germline V gives CDR1 MNHEY, CDR2 SVGEGT. The CDR3 has 15 amino acids.

The chain combines TRBV3-1 (or the pseudogene TRBV3-2) with TRBJ1-1; D is unclear. V was pared by 5 bases and J by 10 bases, with 14 bases between. From germline, CDR1 is LGHDT and CDR2 YNNKEL (reference sequence). This CDR3 is 12 amino acids long. The CDR3 DNA reads as TGTGCCAGCAGCTCAGGACTTTTGGGAGCTTTCTTT. It is translated as CASSSGLLGAFF.

The chain combines TRBV14 with TRBJ2-1; D call uncertain. The CDR3 runs 15 residues. The V end lost 4 bases, the J end lost 4 bases, and 14 bases lay between the germline ends. Germline V gene sequence: CDR1 SGHDN, CDR2 FVKESK. CDR3 nucleotides: TGTGCCAGCAGCCTCCGGGTAAGGGATTACAATGAGCAGTTCTTC. Amino acid sequence: CASSLRVRDYNEQFF.

This clone has only a few counts. V usage is TRBV5-1 and J usage is TRBJ1-2; D might be TRBD1 (6 bases). The V gene lost 5 bases and the J gene lost 3 bases, with 11 bases spanning the gap. This CDR3 has 13 residues. The V gene's germline CDR1 is SGHRS and CDR2 YFSETQ. The CDR3 DNA sequence: TGCGCCAGCAGGGATCCAGGGGACTATGGCTACACCTTC. Residues: CASRDPGDYGYTF.

This clone appeared once. This chain joins TRBV5-1 and TRBJ2-5; 8 bases agree with TRBD1. The CDR3 sequence is 14 residues long. The V and J ends lost 2 bases and 5 bases, in that order; junction bases with no gene match: 5. The V gene's germline CDR1 is SGHRS and CDR2 YFSETQ. CDR3: CASSFQGARETQYF. The CDR3 DNA reads TGCGCCAGCAGCTTCCAGGGGGCACGGGAGACCCAGTACTTC.

V is TRBV5-1 and J is TRBJ1-2, with D perhaps TRBD1 (5 bases). V lost 0 bases, J lost 8 bases, and 14 bases lay in between. This CDR3 is 14 amino acids long. From germline, CDR1 is SGHRS and CDR2 YFSETQ. The chain's CDR3 is CASSLGGPREGYTF. The CDR3 coding sequence is TGCGCCAGCAGCTTGGGAGGGCCCAGGGAGGGCTACACCTTC.

The V call is TRBV25-1, the J call TRBJ2-7, with TRBD1 as a possible D gene (5 bases). Trimming took 4 bases from V and 0 from J, leaving 16 bases between them. Germline loops: CDR1 MGHDK, CDR2 SYGVNS. There are 16 residues in the CDR3. The CDR3: CASSAPSTELSYEQYF. Here the CDR3 DNA reads TGTGCCAGCAGTGCTCCCTCGACAGAGCTCTCCTACGAGCAGTACTTC.

The chain joins TRBV19 to TRBJ2-3, with D perhaps TRBD1 (6 bases). CDR1 is LNHDA and CDR2 is SQIVND in the germline V gene (reference sequence). The CDR3 length is 16 residues. V lost 2 bases to trimming and J lost 0 bases, with 12 bases between them. The chain's CDR3 is CASSIRAGVSTDTQYF. The CDR3 nucleotides are TGTGCCAGTAGTATACGGGCAGGGGTTAGCACAGATACGCAGTATTTT. Filled out from reference TRBV19 and TRBJ2-3, the complete variable domain reads DGGITQSPKYLFRKEGQNVTLSCEQNLNHDAMYWYRQDPGQGLRLIYYSQIVNDFQKGDIAEGYSVSREKKESFPLTVTSAQKNPTAFYLCASSIRAGVSTDTQYFGPGTRLTVL.

The chain couples TRBV7-9 to TRBJ1-6; D uncertain. Trimming removed 1 base at V and 5 bases at J, with 12 bases between. This CDR3 comprises 16 residues. The germline gives CDR1 SEHNR, CDR2 FQNEAQ (reference sequence). CDR3 protein: CASSLGSWQDNSPLHF. CDR3 coding DNA: TGTGCCAGCAGCTTAGGTAGTTGGCAGGATAATTCACCCCTCCACTTT.

This rearrangement joins TRBV12-5 to TRBJ1-1; 10 bases match TRBD1. The J segment lost 0 bases and the V segment lost 1 base, leaving 5 bases of the junction unmatched. CDR1 is LGHNT and CDR2 is FRNRAP in the germline V gene. CDR3 size: 17 residues. CDR3 protein: CASGLDGTGAMNTEAFF. DNA for the CDR3: TGTGCTAGTGGTTTGGACGGGACAGGGGCTATGAACACTGAAGCTTTCTTT.

The chain has TRBV2 and TRBJ2-2; 7 bases agree with TRBD2. The V and J ends lost 4 bases and 16 bases, in that order; junction bases with no gene match: 6. Germline CDR1 and CDR2: SNHLY and FYNNEI. The CDR3 loop spans 11 amino acids. CDR3 sequence: CASSGGGPRFF. CDR3 coding DNA: TGTGCCAGCAGTGGCGGGGGACCCAGGTTTTTT.

This clone was counted only a few times. The V call is TRBV11-1, the J call TRBJ2-7; D gene uncertain. This CDR3 spans 12 amino acids. Germline V CDR1 and CDR2: SGHAT, FQDESV (reference sequence). The V end was cut by 8 bases, the J end by 2 bases, with 10 bases between. CDR3 sequence: CASASFTYEQYF. CDR3 coding DNA: TGTGCCAGCGCAAGCTTCACCTACGAGCAGTACTTC.

V gene TRBV11-2 combines with J gene TRBJ2-7; the D is unclear. Trimming took 4 bases from V and 4 from J, leaving 11 bases between them. Germline V gene sequence: CDR1 SGHAT, CDR2 FQNNGV. The CDR3 extends over 13 amino acids. The CDR3 bases are TGTGCCAGCAGCTCCTCTCGAGTGTACGAGCAGTACTTC. Translation gives CASSSSRVYEQYF. Variable domain in full (rest from reference TRBV11-2 and TRBJ2-7): EAGVAQSPRYKIIEKRQSVAFWCNPISGHATLYWYQQILGQGPKLLIQFQNNGVVDDSQLPKDRFSAERLKGVDSTLKIQPAKLEDSAVYLCASSSSRVYEQYFGPGTRLTVT.

The chain joins TRBV29-1 to TRBJ2-7; D may be TRBD2 (6 bases). V shed 1 base and J shed 0 bases, with 7 bases lying between them. The CDR3 length is 13 residues. Germline loops: CDR1 SQVTM, CDR2 ANQGSEA. CDR3 protein: CSVEAGSSYEQYF. CDR3 in DNA: TGCAGCGTTGAAGCCGGGAGCTCCTACGAGCAGTACTTC.

Details on this clone: Relative to the germline gene, one junction end is altered; a read error may explain this. V and J are TRBV5-1 and TRBJ2-7, with D perhaps TRBD2 (6 bases). The CDR3 runs 13 residues. Germline V gene data show CDR1 as SGHRS and CDR2 as YFSETQ. CDR3 protein: CASSSGSGEPRHF. The CDR3 DNA reads TGCGCCAGCAGCTCGGGTAGCGGAGAGCCGAGACACTTC.

This clone was observed a handful of times. Here the CDR3 DNA reads TGCGCCAGCAGTGACGGAATCTCTGGAAACACCATATATTTT. This sequence encodes CASSDGISGNTIYF. This sequence joins TRBV10-1 and TRBJ1-3; D call uncertain. CDR1 and CDR2 (germline): WNHNN, SYGVQD (reference sequence). The CDR3 consists of 14 residues. The V end lost 3 bases, the J end lost 0 bases, and 6 bases lay between the germline ends.

This rearrangement joins TRBV30 to TRBJ1-5; D ambiguous. CDR3 length: 12 residues. The germline CDR1 and CDR2 sequences are GTSNPN and SVGIG (reference sequence). V was clipped by 5 bases and J by 11 bases, with 16 bases between them. The DNA of the CDR3 is TGTGCCTGGGGAGAGGGCCAATCGGCCCAGCATTTT. Its translation is CAWGEGQSAQHF.

The rearrangement links TRBV5-6 to TRBJ1-4; D gene ambiguous. Germline V gene data show CDR1 as SGHDT and CDR2 as YYEEEE. The CDR3 is 14 amino acids. Trimming removed 0 bases from V and 5 bases from J, with 8 bases in between. As DNA, the CDR3 is TGTGCCAGCAGCTTGGGACACCCCAATGAAAAACTGTTTTTT. Its translation is CASSLGHPNEKLFF. The complete variable domain, with remaining parts taken from reference TRBV5-6 and TRBJ1-4, reads DAGVTQSPTHLIKTRGQQVTLRCSPKSGHDTVSWYQQALGQGPQFIFQYYEEEERQRGNFPDRFSGHQFPNYSSELNVNALLLGDSALYLCASSLGHPNEKLFFGSGTQLSVL.

This clone was observed a few times. The V call is TRBV20-1, the J call TRBJ2-2; 8 positions agree with TRBD1. Germline CDR1 and CDR2: DFQATT and SNEGSKA (reference sequence). This CDR3 comprises 17 residues. V was pared by 3 bases and J by 2 bases, with 11 bases of the junction left unmatched. The CDR3 region has the DNA TGCAGTGCTAGTGATAGTGTTACAGGGGGAAACACCGGGGAGCTGTTTTTT. It translates to CSASDSVTGGNTGELFF.

The chain links TRBV7-8 to TRBJ1-3; D gene ambiguous. In germline, CDR1 is SGHVS, CDR2 FQNEAQ. The CDR3 sequence is 13 residues long. Trimming left V 5 bases short and J 4 bases short, with 9 bases between. The CDR3 DNA sequence: TGTGCCAGCAGCCGACTAAGGGGAAACACCATATATTTT. Encoded protein: CASSRLRGNTIYF. Variable domain in full (rest from reference TRBV7-8 and TRBJ1-3): GAGVSQSPRYKVAKRGQDVALRCDPISGHVSLFWYQQALGQGPEFLTYFQNEAQLDKSGLPSDRFFAERPEGSVSTLKIQRTQQEDSAVYLCASSRLRGNTIYFGEGSWLTVV.

A note on this clone: The junction departs from germline at one end; a sequencing error may be responsible. This specimen includes other DNA sequences encoding the same CDR3. The V and J genes are TRBV16 and TRBJ1-4; TRBD1 might be the D (5 bases). Germline loops: CDR1 KGHSY, CDR2 FQNENV. The CDR3 covers 17 residues. CDR3 DNA sequence: TGTGCCAGCAGCCAATCATGGGGGGATCAGACTAATGAAAAATTGTTTTTT. Protein: CASSQSWGDQTNEKLFF.

The chain is built from TRBV23-1 and TRBJ2-3, with a weak D call TRBD1 (6 bases). TRBV23-1 has ORF status, its function being uncertain. The CDR3 runs to 18 residues. Trimming took off 7 bases at V and 2 bases at J, with 25 bases between the two ends. The CDR3 DNA is TGCGCCAGCAACCCACTCAATCGGACAGAAGCCTCCACAGATACGCAGTATTTT. Translating gives CASNPLNRTEASTDTQYF.

The CDR3 loop is CASSFTAGDTQYF. The DNA for the CDR3 is TGTGCCAGCAGCTTTACGGCGGGAGATACGCAGTATTTT. J is TRBJ2-3 and V is TRBV7-2; D perhaps matches TRBD2 (5 bases). Germline-derived CDR1 and CDR2 are SGHTA and FQGNSA. V was pared by 3 bases and J by 5 bases, with 9 bases between. The length of the CDR3 is 13 residues.

The genes are TRBV23-1 and TRBJ2-7; 8 bases align to TRBD1. TRBV23-1 is given ORF status, its function remaining uncertain. The junction had 10 bases not matched to a gene; V was cut back by 7 bases and J by 5 bases. The CDR3 covers 14 residues. This CDR3 is CASTPGRGLDEQYF. CDR3 nucleotides: TGCGCCAGCACCCCGGGCAGGGGGCTAGACGAGCAGTACTTC.

This chain uses TRBV18 with TRBJ2-1; D may be TRBD1 (5 bases). In germline, CDR1 is KGHSH, CDR2 LQKENI. The CDR3 is made up of 16 amino acids. Trimming took off 2 bases at V and 0 bases at J, with 11 bases between the two ends. The CDR3: CASSPMGQGSYNEQFF. The CDR3 DNA follows: TGTGCCAGCTCACCAATGGGGCAGGGCTCCTACAATGAGCAGTTCTTC.

The chain has TRBV7-9 and TRBJ2-3; D is unclear. The V gene lost 8 bases and the J gene lost 6 bases, with 6 bases spanning the gap. The CDR3 is made up of 10 amino acids. From germline, CDR1 is SEHNR and CDR2 FQNEAQ (reference sequence). The CDR3 DNA is TGTGCCAGCGCATTGGATACGCAGTATTTT. Amino acids: CASALDTQYF.

CDR3 bases: TGTGCCAGCAGAAGCCGGGACAGGGATAGCACAGATACGCAGTATTTT. This gives the protein CASRSRDRDSTDTQYF. This rearrangement joins TRBV6-6 to TRBJ2-3; 9 nucleotides line up with TRBD1. The V and J ends lost 6 bases and 0 bases, in that order; junction bases with no gene match: 7. In germline, CDR1 is MNHNY, CDR2 SVGAGI (reference sequence). The CDR3 is 16 amino acids.